This T cell receptor beta chain was identified during a study of blood T cell repertoires in COVID-19. Background on the study: PBMCs, B-cell-depleted T cells, or T cells were the source of the cDNA or gDNA that made up the material.

How the authors handled the data: Amplifying reference gene primers gave estimates of nucleated cell counts. Assay: immunoSEQ multiplex PCR; the TCRdb copy retains only in-frame clones and omits some. The V and J calls and the clone size are those of that table, but D and trimming were determined from the DNA. The sample lists tens of thousands of clones, around 88% occurring once. The CDR3 spans 16 residues. The ends lost 0 bases at V and 4 bases at J; junction bases unmatched: 3. Germline V gives CDR1 ENHRY, CDR2 SYGVKD. The sample taken for sequencing was peripheral blood. This rearrangement joins TRBV10-3 to TRBJ2-1, with 10 bases aligning to TRBD1. The source of this sequence is a human donor in a cohort sampled during active COVID-19. Here the CDR3 reads CAISESTGGIYNEQFF. CDR3 DNA: TGTGCCATCAGTGAGTCGACAGGGGGCATTTACAATGAGCAGTTCTTC.